The 8 T cell receptor beta chains below all came from one sample that was sequenced in a study of T cells after yellow fever vaccination. TCRdb re-analysed the 5' RACE reads in MiXCR, keeping a single row per CDR3 protein. Of about 630,000 distinct CDR3 sequences listed, around an eighth are singletons. The sequencing here drew on PBMCs, taken on the day of the yellow fever booster vaccination. All receptors derive from a man aged 25 to 45 who received the YFV17D yellow fever vaccine.

V gene TRBV6-2 or TRBV6-3 combines with J gene TRBJ2-7; D remains ambiguous. The CDR3 is 14 residues long. Germline V lookup: CDR1 MNHEY, CDR2 SVGEGT. V was shortened by 7 bases and J by 6 bases, with 19 bases between the two germline ends. The CDR3 spells CASTPRKGVSEQYF. The CDR3 DNA is TGTGCCAGCACCCCTCGGAAGGGTGTCAGCGAGCAGTACTTC.

Only a few counts were recorded for this clonotype. The chain couples TRBV9 to TRBJ2-3, with a possible D match to TRBD2 (5 bases). The ends were cut back, 0 bases at V and 0 bases at J, with 17 bases in the middle. The CDR3 sequence is 18 residues long. Germline V gene lookup returns CDR1 SGDLS and CDR2 YYNGEE. The CDR3: CASSVAPASPASTDTQYF. The DNA for the CDR3 is TGTGCCAGCAGCGTAGCTCCCGCTAGCCCCGCTAGCACAGATACGCAGTATTTT. Based on the CDR3 plus reference TRBV9 and TRBJ2-3, the full variable domain is DSGVTQTPKHLITATGQRVTLRCSPRSGDLSVYWYQQSLDQGLQFLIQYYNGEERAKGNILERFSAQQFPDLHSELNLSSLELGDSALYFCASSVAPASPASTDTQYFGPGTRLTVL.

V and J are TRBV20-1 and TRBJ2-1, with 10 bases lining up with TRBD2. V shed 0 bases, J shed 6 bases, and the junction held 5 bases outside the gene matches. This CDR3 is 15 amino acids long. Germline V CDR1 and CDR2: DFQATT, SNEGSKA (reference sequence). CDR3 amino acids: CSARDGASGSNEQFF. CDR3 in DNA: TGCAGTGCTAGAGATGGGGCTAGCGGGAGCAATGAGCAGTTCTTC.

The chain carries TRBV19 and TRBJ2-5; 7 bases fit TRBD2. Germline trimming cut 6 bases from V and 4 bases from J; bases unmatched to any gene: 8. This CDR3 spans 14 amino acids. Germline V gives CDR1 LNHDA, CDR2 SQIVND (reference sequence). CDR3 sequence reads: CASSLTERGETQYF. CDR3 DNA sequence: TGTGCCAGTAGCCTCACGGAGCGGGGAGAGACCCAGTACTTC.

This clonotype occurred many times. This chain uses TRBV6-5 with TRBJ2-2; 8 nucleotides align to TRBD1. Germline trimming cut 7 bases from V and 6 bases from J; bases unmatched to any gene: 7. Germline lookup yields CDR1 MNHEY and CDR2 SVGAGI. This CDR3 is 14 amino acids long. This CDR3 is CASKNQGASGELFF. CDR3 in DNA: TGTGCCAGCAAAAATCAGGGGGCGTCCGGGGAGCTGTTTTTT.

The chain is built from TRBV6-1 and TRBJ2-1, with TRBD2 matching 7 bases. Trimming at V came to 4 bases and at J to 16 bases, leaving 10 bases not matched to a gene. This CDR3 has 12 residues. Germline lookup yields CDR1 MNHNS and CDR2 SASEGT. CDR3 sequence reads: CASSAWGGVEFF. CDR3 DNA: TGTGCCAGCAGTGCGTGGGGAGGGGTGGAATTCTTC.

In this sample, this clonotype turned up a few times. The chain employs TRBV5-1 and TRBJ2-6; the D gene is possibly TRBD1 (6 bases). Between the trimmed V and J ends, which lost 4 bases and 2 bases, there was a span of 13 bases. Germline values: CDR1 SGHRS, CDR2 YFSETQ. The CDR3 consists of 16 residues. Here the CDR3 reads CASSPLTGPGANVLTF. As DNA, the CDR3 is TGCGCCAGCAGCCCGTTAACAGGGCCTGGGGCCAACGTCCTGACTTTC. Looking up the rest from reference TRBV5-1 and TRBJ2-6 gives the full variable domain: KAGVTQTPRYLIKTRGQQVTLSCSPISGHRSVSWYQQTPGQGLQFLFEYFSETQRNKGNFPGRFSGRQFSNSRSEMNVSTLELGDSALYLCASSPLTGPGANVLTFGAGSRLTVL.

V usage is TRBV29-1 and J usage is TRBJ2-2; 7 bases align to TRBD2. J lost 7 bases, V lost 4 bases, and 0 bases had no gene match. CDR1 and CDR2 from the germline V gene are SQVTM and ANQGSEA. The CDR3 is made up of 11 amino acids. The CDR3: CSVAGGGELFF. The CDR3 DNA is TGCAGCGTTGCGGGAGGCGGGGAGCTGTTTTTT.